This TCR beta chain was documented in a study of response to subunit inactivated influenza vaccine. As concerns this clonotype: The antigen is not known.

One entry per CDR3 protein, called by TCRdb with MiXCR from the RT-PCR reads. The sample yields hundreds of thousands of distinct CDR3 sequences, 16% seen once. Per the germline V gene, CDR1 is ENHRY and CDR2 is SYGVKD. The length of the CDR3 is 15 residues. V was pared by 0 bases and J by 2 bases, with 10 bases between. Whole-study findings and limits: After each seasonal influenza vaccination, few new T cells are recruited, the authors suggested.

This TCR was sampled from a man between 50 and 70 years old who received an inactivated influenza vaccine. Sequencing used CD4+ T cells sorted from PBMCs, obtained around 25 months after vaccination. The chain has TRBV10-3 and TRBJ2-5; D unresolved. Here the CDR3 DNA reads TGTGCCATCAGTGAGTCGCAGTCCAGGCAAGAGACCCAGTACTTC. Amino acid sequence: CAISESQSRQETQYF.